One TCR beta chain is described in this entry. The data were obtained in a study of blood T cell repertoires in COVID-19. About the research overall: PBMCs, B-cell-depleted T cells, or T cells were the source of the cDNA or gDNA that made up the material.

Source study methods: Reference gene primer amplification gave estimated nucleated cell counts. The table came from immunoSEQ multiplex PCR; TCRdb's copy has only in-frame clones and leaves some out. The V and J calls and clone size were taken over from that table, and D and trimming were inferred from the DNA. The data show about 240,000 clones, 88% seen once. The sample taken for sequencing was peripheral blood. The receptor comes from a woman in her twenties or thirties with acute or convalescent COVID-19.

The CDR3 here is CASSLRLAGEQYF. The CDR3 DNA follows: TGTGCCAGCAGCCTCAGACTAGCGGGTGAGCAGTACTTC. The chain couples TRBV9 to TRBJ2-7, with 10 bases fitting TRBD2. Germline lookup yields CDR1 SGDLS and CDR2 YYNGEE. The CDR3 loop spans 13 amino acids. Trimming cost V 4 bases and J 7 bases; bases outside gene matches: 5.